The 15 T cell receptor beta chains presented below share a single source sample, sequenced in a study of blood T cell repertoires in COVID-19. Libraries were prepared by immunoSEQ multiplex PCR; TCRdb keeps only in-frame clonotypes and omits some of them. The profile shows more than 95,000 clones, over 75% of them singletons. The sample taken for sequencing was peripheral blood. The receptors shown here come from a man older than 75 with active or convalescent COVID-19.

The J gene is TRBJ2-4, the V gene TRBV5-4; 7 bases align to TRBD1. V lost 1 base, J lost 5 bases, and 6 bases stayed unmatched. Looked up from germline, CDR1 is SGHNT and CDR2 is YYREEE (reference sequence). CDR3 length: 15 amino acids. CDR3 in DNA: TGTGCCAGCAGCTTGAAGTACAGGGGCCAAAACATTCAGTACTTC. This translates into CASSLKYRGQNIQYF.

This chain joins TRBV9 and TRBJ1-2; D gene unclear. The length of the CDR3 is 15 residues. The V end lost 2 bases, the J end lost 4 bases, and 15 bases lay between the germline ends. CDR1 is SGDLS, CDR2 YYNGEE, per germline. CDR3 bases: TGTGCCAGCAGCGTTGAGGCCTCCCTGGGCTATGGCTACACCTTC. It translates to CASSVEASLGYGYTF.

The V gene is TRBV9, the J gene TRBJ1-3; 11 bases line up with TRBD1. CDR1 SGDLS and CDR2 YYNGEE come from the germline V gene. Germline trimming cut 3 bases from V and 9 bases from J; bases unmatched to any gene: 5. The CDR3 sequence is 14 residues long. The DNA of the CDR3 is TGTGCCAGCAGCGGAGGACAGGGGGCGGGCACCATATATTTT. Its translation is CASSGGQGAGTIYF.

The chain combines TRBV5-1 with TRBJ2-3; 16 positions match TRBD2. Germline V gene sequence: CDR1 SGHRS, CDR2 YFSETQ. The V segment lost 0 bases and the J segment 0 bases; nucleotides outside the gene matches: 4. This CDR3 spans 19 amino acids. CDR3 coding DNA: TGCGCCAGCAGCTTGGCCGGGACTAGCGGGGGGGCTAGCACAGATACGCAGTATTTT. Translated, it gives CASSLAGTSGGASTDTQYF.

The genes are TRBV5-1 and TRBJ2-7; 9 bases align to TRBD1. This CDR3 comprises 15 residues. The junction had 7 bases not matched to a gene; V was cut back by 6 bases and J by 0 bases. Germline CDR1 and CDR2: SGHRS and YFSETQ. DNA of the CDR3: TGCGCCAGCAAGAATGGACAGGGGAGCTCCTACGAGCAGTACTTC. Its protein is CASKNGQGSSYEQYF.

This clone was found a few times. Distinct nucleotide sequences in the sample also encode this CDR3. The rearrangement links TRBV12-3 or TRBV12-4 to TRBJ1-1, with D perhaps TRBD1 (5 bases). The V end was cut by 3 bases, the J end by 1 base, with 6 bases between. CDR3 length equals 13 residues. The CDR3 here is CASSLGGNTEAFF. The CDR3 DNA reads TGTGCCAGCAGTTTGGGGGGGAACACTGAAGCTTTCTTT.

The chain recombines TRBV11-2 with TRBJ2-3; perhaps TRBD2 as D (6 bases). V was cut by 5 bases and J by 2 bases, with 14 bases left in between. Germline V gives CDR1 SGHAT, CDR2 FQNNGV. This CDR3 has 15 amino acids. CDR3 region: CASSLVGGPTDTQYF. In DNA, the CDR3 is TGTGCCAGCAGCCTGGTGGGAGGCCCCACAGATACGCAGTATTTT.

J is TRBJ2-1 and V is TRBV12-3 or TRBV12-4, with 7 bases that match TRBD2. Trimming removed 6 bases from V and 7 bases from J; junction bases left unmatched: 6. The CDR3 is 13 residues long. CDR3 sequence reads: CASSLREGNEQFF. The CDR3 coding sequence is TGTGCCAGCAGCCTGAGGGAGGGAAATGAGCAGTTCTTC.

With regard to this clone: The sample carries other DNA sequences with the same CDR3. The V and J genes are TRBV27 and TRBJ1-5; the D gene is possibly TRBD1 (6 bases). This CDR3 is 14 amino acids long. The V gene lost 2 bases and the J gene lost 2 bases, with 7 bases spanning the gap. Per germline, CDR1 MNHEY and CDR2 SMNVEV (reference sequence). The CDR3 nucleotides are TGTGCCAGCAGTTTAGCAGGGGGCAATCAGCCCCAGCATTTT. It translates to CASSLAGGNQPQHF.

The chain is built from TRBV27 and TRBJ2-3, with 14 bases identical to TRBD2. Per the germline V gene, CDR1 is MNHEY and CDR2 is SMNVEV (reference sequence). With V trimmed by 7 bases and J by 3 bases, 12 bases remained unmatched. This CDR3 is 18 amino acids long. CDR3 DNA sequence: TGTGCCAGCAACCCTTGGGGGACTAGCGGGAGAAGAACAGATACGCAGTATTTT. This codes for CASNPWGTSGRRTDTQYF.

The sample holds one count of this clone. The J gene is TRBJ1-1, the V gene TRBV4-2, with 8 bases fitting TRBD1. CDR3 length equals 15 residues. J gave up 4 bases and V 0 bases, and 4 bases lay outside the gene matches. The germline V gene has CDR1 LGHNA and CDR2 YNFKEQ. CDR3: CASSQDPQGATEAFF. The CDR3 DNA reads as TGTGCCAGCAGCCAAGACCCCCAGGGGGCCACTGAAGCTTTCTTT.

The chain recombines TRBV19 with TRBJ1-2; TRBD1 aligns across 8 bases. The CDR3 consists of 15 residues. V gave up 5 bases and J gave up 1 base; unmatched junction bases: 6. The germline V gene has CDR1 LNHDA and CDR2 SQIVND (reference sequence). In nucleotides, the CDR3 is TGTGCCAGTAGTGCCGCGACAGGGGTTAACTATGGCTACACCTTC. It codes for CASSAATGVNYGYTF.

The CDR3 sequence: CASSLAALVPGELFF. The CDR3 DNA sequence: TGTGCCAGCAGCTTAGCTGCACTAGTTCCCGGGGAGCTGTTTTTT. The chain has TRBV7-2 and TRBJ2-2, with D possibly matching TRBD2 (5 bases). Germline-derived CDR1 and CDR2 are SGHTA and FQGNSA. CDR3 length: 15 residues. Trimming stripped 0 bases from V and 6 bases from J, with 11 bases between.

The rearrangement joins TRBV5-4 to TRBJ2-7; no firm D call. With 3 bases removed from V and 7 bases from J, the gap between germline ends came to 14 bases. Per germline, CDR1 SGHNT and CDR2 YYREEE (reference sequence). The CDR3 runs 13 residues. The DNA for the CDR3 is TGTGCCAGCAGCTCCGCCTCTTCAGGTGAGCAGTACTTC. It is translated as CASSSASSGEQYF.

V and J are TRBV6-5 and TRBJ1-2, with D hard to call. V was shortened by 6 bases and J by 5 bases, with 7 bases between the two germline ends. Germline V gives CDR1 MNHEY, CDR2 SVGAGI. This CDR3 contains 11 residues. CDR3 DNA: TGTGCCAGCAGGGCCTCTTATGGCTACACCTTC. Its protein product is CASRASYGYTF.